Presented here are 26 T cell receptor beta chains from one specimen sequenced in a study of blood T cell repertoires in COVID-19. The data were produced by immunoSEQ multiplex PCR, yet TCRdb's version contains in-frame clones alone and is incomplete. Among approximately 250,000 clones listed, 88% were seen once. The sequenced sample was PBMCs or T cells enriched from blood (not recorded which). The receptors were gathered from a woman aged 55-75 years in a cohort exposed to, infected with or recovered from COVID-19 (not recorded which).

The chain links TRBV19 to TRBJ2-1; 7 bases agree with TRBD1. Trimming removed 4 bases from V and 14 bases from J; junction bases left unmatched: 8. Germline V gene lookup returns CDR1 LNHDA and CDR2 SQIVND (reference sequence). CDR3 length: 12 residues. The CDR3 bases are TGTGCCAGTAGTAGGGCAGGGGGTATGGAGTTCTTC. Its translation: CASSRAGGMEFF.

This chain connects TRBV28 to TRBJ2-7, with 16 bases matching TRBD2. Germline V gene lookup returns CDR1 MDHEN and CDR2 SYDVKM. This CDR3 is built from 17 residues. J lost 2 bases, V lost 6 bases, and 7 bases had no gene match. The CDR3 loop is CASREPGLAGGPYEQYF. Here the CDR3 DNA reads TGTGCCAGCAGAGAACCGGGACTAGCGGGAGGGCCCTACGAGCAGTACTTC.

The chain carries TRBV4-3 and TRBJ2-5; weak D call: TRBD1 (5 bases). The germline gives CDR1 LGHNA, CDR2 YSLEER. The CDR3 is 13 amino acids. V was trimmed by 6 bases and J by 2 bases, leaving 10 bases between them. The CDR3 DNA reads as TGCGCCAGCAGTCGAGACAGACAAGAGACCCAGTACTTC. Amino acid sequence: CASSRDRQETQYF.

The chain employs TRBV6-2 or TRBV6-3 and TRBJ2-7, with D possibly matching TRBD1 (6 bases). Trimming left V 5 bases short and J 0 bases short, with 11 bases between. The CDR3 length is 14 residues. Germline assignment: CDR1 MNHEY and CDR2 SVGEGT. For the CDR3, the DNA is TGTGCCAGCAGTGGGACACCTCCCTCCTACGAGCAGTACTTC. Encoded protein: CASSGTPPSYEQYF.

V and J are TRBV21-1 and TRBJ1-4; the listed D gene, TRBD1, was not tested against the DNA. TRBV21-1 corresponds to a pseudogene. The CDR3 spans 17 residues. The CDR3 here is CASSKGDRAGGNEKLFF. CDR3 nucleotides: TGTGCCAGCAGCAAAGGGGACAGGGCGGGGGGTAATGAAAAACTGTTTTTT.

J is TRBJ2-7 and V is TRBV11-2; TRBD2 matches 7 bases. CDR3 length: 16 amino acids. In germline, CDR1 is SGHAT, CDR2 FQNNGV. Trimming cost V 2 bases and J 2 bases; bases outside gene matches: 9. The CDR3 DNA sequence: TGTGCCAGCAGCTTACTGGCTAGCGGACCTACCTACGAGCAGTACTTC. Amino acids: CASSLLASGPTYEQYF.

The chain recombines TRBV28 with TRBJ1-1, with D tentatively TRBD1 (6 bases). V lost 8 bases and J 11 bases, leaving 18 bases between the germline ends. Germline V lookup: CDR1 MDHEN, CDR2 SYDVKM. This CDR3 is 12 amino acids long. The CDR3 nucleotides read TGTGCCAGCCTTCAGGGGTACCGGGACGCTTTCTTT. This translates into CASLQGYRDAFF.

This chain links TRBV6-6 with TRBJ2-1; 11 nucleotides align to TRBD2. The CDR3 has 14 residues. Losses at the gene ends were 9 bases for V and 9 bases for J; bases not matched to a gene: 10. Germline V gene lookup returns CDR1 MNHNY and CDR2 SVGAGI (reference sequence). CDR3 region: CASSGRAPGSEQFF. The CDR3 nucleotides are TGTGCCAGTAGCGGGAGGGCCCCCGGGTCTGAGCAGTTCTTC.

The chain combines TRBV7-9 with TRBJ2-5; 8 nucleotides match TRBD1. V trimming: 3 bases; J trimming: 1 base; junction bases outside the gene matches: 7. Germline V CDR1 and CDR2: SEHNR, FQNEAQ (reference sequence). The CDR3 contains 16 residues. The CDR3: CASSFTGGTFQETQYF. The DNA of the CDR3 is TGTGCCAGCAGCTTTACAGGGGGAACTTTCCAAGAGACCCAGTACTTC.

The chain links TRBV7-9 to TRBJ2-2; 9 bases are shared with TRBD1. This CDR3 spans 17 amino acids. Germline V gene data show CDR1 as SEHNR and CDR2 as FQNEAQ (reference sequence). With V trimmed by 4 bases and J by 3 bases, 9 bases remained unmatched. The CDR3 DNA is TGTGCCAGCAGCTCTACTCCGGGACAGGGTTACACCGGGGAGCTGTTTTTT. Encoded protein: CASSSTPGQGYTGELFF.

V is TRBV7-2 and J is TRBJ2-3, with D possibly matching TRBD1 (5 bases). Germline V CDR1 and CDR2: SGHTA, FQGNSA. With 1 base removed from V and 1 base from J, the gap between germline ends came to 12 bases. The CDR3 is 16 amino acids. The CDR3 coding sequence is TGTGCCAGCAGCTTAGAGGGGTATTGGGGCACAGATACGCAGTATTTT. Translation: CASSLEGYWGTDTQYF. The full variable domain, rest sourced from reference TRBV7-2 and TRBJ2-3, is GAGVSQSPSNKVTEKGKDVELRCDPISGHTALYWYRQSLGQGLEFLIYFQGNSAPDKSGLPSDRFSAERTGGSVSTLTIQRTQQEDSAVYLCASSLEGYWGTDTQYFGPGTRLTVL.

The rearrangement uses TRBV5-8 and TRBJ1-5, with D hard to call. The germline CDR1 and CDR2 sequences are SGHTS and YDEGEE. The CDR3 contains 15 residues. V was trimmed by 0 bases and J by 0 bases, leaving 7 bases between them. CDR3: CASSLGRYSNQPQHF. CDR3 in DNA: TGTGCCAGCAGCTTGGGCAGGTATAGCAATCAGCCCCAGCATTTT.

CDR3 amino acids: CATRTSGGNTDTQYF. The CDR3 DNA sequence: TGTGCCACTCGGACTAGCGGGGGCAACACAGATACGCAGTATTTT. The chain recombines TRBV10-3 with TRBJ2-3; TRBD2 matches 13 bases. This CDR3 is 15 amino acids long. Germline CDR1 and CDR2: ENHRY and SYGVKD. The V gene end was trimmed by 10 bases and the J gene end by 2 bases; junction bases not matched to a gene: 6.

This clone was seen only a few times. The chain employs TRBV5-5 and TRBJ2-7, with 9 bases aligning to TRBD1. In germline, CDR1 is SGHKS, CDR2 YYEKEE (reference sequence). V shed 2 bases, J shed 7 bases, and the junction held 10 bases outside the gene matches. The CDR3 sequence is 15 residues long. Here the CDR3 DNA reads TGTGCCAGCAGCTTTTCCGGGACAGGGCTTCAAGAGCAGTACTTC. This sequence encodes CASSFSGTGLQEQYF.

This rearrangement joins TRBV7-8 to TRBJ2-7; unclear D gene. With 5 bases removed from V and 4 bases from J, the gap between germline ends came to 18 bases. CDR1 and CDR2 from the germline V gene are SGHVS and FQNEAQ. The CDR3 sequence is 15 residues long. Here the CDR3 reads CASSAYSNNPYEQYF. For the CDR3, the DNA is TGTGCCAGCAGCGCTTACAGCAACAACCCTTACGAGCAGTACTTC.

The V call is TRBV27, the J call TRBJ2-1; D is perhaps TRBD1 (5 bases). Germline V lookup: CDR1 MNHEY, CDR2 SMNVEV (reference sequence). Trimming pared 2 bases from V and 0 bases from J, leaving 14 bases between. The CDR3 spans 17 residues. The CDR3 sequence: CASSLELRVGSYNEQFF. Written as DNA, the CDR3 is TGTGCCAGCAGTTTAGAGCTCAGGGTGGGCTCCTACAATGAGCAGTTCTTC.

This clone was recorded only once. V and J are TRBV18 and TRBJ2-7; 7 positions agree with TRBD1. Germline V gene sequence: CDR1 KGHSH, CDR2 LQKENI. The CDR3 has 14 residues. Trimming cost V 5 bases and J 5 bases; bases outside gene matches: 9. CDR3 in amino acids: CASSLITGENEQYF. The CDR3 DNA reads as TGTGCCAGCTCATTAATAACAGGGGAGAACGAGCAGTACTTC.

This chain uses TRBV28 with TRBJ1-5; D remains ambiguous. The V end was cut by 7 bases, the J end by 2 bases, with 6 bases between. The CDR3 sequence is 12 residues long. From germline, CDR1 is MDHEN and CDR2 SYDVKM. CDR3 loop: CASKGGNQPQHF. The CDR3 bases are TGTGCCAGCAAGGGAGGCAATCAGCCCCAGCATTTT.

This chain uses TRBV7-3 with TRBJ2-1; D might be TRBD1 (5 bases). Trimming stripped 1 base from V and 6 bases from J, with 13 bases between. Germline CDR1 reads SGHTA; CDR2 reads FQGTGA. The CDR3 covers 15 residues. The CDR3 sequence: CASSLRGPQGNEQFF. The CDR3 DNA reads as TGTGCCAGCAGCTTAAGGGGCCCTCAGGGCAATGAGCAGTTCTTC.

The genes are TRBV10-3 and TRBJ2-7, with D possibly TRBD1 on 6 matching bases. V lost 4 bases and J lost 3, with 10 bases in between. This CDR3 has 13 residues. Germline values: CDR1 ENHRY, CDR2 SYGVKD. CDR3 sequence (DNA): TGTGCCATCAGTGGACAGGCAAACTACGAGCAGTACTTC. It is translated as CAISGQANYEQYF.

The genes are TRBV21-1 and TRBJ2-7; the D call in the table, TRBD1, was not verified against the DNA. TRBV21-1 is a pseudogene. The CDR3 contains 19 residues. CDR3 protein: CASSPPDRGLFSSSYEQYF. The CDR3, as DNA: TGTGCCAGCAGCCCCCCGGACAGGGGGCTTTTCTCAAGCTCCTACGAGCAGTACTTC.

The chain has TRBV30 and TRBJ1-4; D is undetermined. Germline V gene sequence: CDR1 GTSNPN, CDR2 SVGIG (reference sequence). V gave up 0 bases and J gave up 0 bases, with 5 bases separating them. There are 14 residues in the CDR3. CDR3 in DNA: TGTGCCTGGAGTGTACCTACAACTAATGAAAAACTGTTTTTT. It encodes CAWSVPTTNEKLFF.

CDR3 DNA sequence: TGTGCCAGCAGCGTAGTGGGAGCGGCCCTTGGGGCAGATACGCAGTATTTT. Residues: CASSVVGAALGADTQYF. This chain uses TRBV9 with TRBJ2-3, with D maybe TRBD2 (5 bases). Germline V lookup: CDR1 SGDLS, CDR2 YYNGEE. Trimming cost V 0 bases and J 4 bases, with 18 bases left between them. This CDR3 is 17 amino acids long.

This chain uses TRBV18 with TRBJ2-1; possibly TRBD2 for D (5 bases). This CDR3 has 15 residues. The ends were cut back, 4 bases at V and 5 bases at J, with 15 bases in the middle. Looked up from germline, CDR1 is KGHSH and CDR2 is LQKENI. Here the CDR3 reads CASSQTIGSNNEQFF. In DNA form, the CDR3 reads TGTGCCAGCTCACAGACTATAGGAAGTAACAATGAGCAGTTCTTC.

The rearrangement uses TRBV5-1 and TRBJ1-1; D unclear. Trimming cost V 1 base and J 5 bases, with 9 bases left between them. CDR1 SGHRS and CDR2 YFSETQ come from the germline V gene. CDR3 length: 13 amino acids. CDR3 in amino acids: CASSLFSETEAFF. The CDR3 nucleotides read TGCGCCAGCAGCTTGTTTTCCGAGACTGAAGCTTTCTTT.

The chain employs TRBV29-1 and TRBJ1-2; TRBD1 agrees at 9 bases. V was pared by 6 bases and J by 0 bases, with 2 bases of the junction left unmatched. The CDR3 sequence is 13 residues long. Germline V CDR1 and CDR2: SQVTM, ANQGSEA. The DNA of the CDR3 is TGCAGCGTAGGGACAGGGTCTAACTATGGCTACACCTTC. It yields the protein CSVGTGSNYGYTF.